The 2 T cell receptor beta chains listed next were all sequenced from one sample in a study of blood T cell repertoires in COVID-19. The assay was immunoSEQ multiplex PCR, and TCRdb's table has in-frame clones only and misses some. This sample carries 75,000 to 95,000 clones, 79% of them seen once, and the ten largest clones take about 5%. The source material was peripheral blood. Source of these receptors: an elderly woman with active or convalescent COVID-19.

CDR3 DNA: TGCGCCAGCAGCCTTCCAGGGGATGAAAAACTGTTTTTT. Protein product: CASSLPGDEKLFF. This chain connects TRBV5-1 to TRBJ1-4, with D perhaps matching TRBD1 (6 bases). Trimming pared 4 bases from V and 6 bases from J, leaving 10 bases between. The CDR3 extends over 13 amino acids. Germline V gives CDR1 SGHRS, CDR2 YFSETQ.

This clone was seen once. The CDR3 bases are TGTGCCAGCAGCTTGTGGACAGGGGTTGAAAACACCATATATTTT. As protein: CASSLWTGVENTIYF. This chain joins TRBV5-8 and TRBJ1-3, with 9 bases aligning to TRBD1. The trim removed 1 base at V and 6 bases at J, leaving 5 bases unmatched. Germline values: CDR1 SGHTS, CDR2 YDEGEE. The CDR3 runs to 15 residues.